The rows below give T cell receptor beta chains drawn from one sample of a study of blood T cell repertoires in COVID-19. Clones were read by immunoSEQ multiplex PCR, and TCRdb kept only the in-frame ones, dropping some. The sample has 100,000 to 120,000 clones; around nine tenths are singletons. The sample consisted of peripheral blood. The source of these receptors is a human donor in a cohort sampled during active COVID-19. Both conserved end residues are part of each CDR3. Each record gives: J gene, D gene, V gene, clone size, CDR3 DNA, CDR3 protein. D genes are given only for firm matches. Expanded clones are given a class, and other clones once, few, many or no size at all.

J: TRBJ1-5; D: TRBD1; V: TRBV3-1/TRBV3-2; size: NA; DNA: TGTGCCAGCAGCACTGGACAGGCCCTAGCGGGGCAGCCCCAGCATTTT; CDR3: CASSTGQALAGQPQHF
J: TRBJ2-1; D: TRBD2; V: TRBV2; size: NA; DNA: TGTGCCAGCAGGGTCGCTAGCGGGAGGGCAGACAATGAGCAGTTCTTC; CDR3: CASRVASGRADNEQFF
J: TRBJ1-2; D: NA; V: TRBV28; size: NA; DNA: TGTGCCAGCAGTTTAACAGGGCGTAACTATGGCTACACCTTC; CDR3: CASSLTGRNYGYTF
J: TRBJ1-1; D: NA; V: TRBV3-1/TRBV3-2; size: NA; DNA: TGTGCCAGCAGCCGCGGGGGGGGAGCCGCTGAAGCTTTCTTT; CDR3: CASSRGGGAAEAFF
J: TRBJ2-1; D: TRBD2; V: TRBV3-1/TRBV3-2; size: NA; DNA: TGTGCCAGCAGCCAAGATCGGAGGGAGGGTCAGTTCTTC; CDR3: CASSQDRREGQFF
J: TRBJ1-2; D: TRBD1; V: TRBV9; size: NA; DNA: TGTGCCAGCAGCGGACAGGGGTTATGGAACTATGGCTACACCTTC; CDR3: CASSGQGLWNYGYTF
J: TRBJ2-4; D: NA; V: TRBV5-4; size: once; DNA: TGTGCCAGCAGCCGAGGGGGTGCCGAGGACATTCAGTACTTC; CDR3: CASSRGGAEDIQYF
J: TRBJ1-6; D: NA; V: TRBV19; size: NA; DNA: TGTGCCAGTAGTCTCTACAGGGATTCACCCCTCCACTTT; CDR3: CASSLYRDSPLHF
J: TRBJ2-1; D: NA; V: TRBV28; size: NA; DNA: TGTGCCAGCGGTCTACGTAGCTCCTACAATGAGCAGTTCTTC; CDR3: CASGLRSSYNEQFF
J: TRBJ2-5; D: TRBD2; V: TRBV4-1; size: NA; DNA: TGCGCCAGCAGCCAAGATGGCACTAGCGGGGTAGAGACCCAGTACTTC; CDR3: CASSQDGTSGVETQYF
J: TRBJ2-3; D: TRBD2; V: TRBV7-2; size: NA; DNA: TGTGCCAGCAGCCCCAGTGCGGGAGTGGATACGCAGTATTTT; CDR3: CASSPSAGVDTQYF
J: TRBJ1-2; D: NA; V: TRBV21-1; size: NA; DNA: TGTGCCAGCAGCAATCGCGGCGGGACAGGGTTCTGGGGCTACACCTTC; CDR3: CASSNRGGTGFWGYTF
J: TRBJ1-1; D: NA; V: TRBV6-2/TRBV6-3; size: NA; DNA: TGTGCCAGCAGTTCCCGGGAACACACTGAAGCTTTCTTT; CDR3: CASSSREHTEAFF
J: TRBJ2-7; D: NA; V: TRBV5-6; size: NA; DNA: TGTGCCAGCAGCTTTTTAAAGGGCAGGGTCTACGAGCAGTACTTC; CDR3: CASSFLKGRVYEQYF
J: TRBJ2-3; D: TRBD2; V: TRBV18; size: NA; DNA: TGTGCCAGCTCACCACTCGCCGCGAGCGGGGGTGGCGATACGCAGTATTTT; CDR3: CASSPLAASGGGDTQYF
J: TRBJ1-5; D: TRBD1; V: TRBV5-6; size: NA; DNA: TGTGCCAGCAGTTTGGACAGGACCCATCAGCCCCAGCATTTT; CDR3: CASSLDRTHQPQHF
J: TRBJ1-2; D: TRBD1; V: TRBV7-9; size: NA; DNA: TGTGCCAGCAGCTTAGGGACAGGGGGCGCATTTAGCTATGGCTACACCTTC; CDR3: CASSLGTGGAFSYGYTF
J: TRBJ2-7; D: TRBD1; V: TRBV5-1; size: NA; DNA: TGCGCCAGCAGCAGCATGGACAGGGAATACAAGTACTTC; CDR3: CASSSMDREYKYF
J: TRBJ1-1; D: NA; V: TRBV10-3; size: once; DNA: TGTGCCATTCAGGGGCAGGACACTGAAGCTTTCTTT; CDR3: CAIQGQDTEAFF
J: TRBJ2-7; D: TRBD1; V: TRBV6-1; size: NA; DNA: TGTGCCAGCAGTGCCTCCGGGACAGGTAAATTTATCTGGGACGAGCAGTACTTC; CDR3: CASSASGTGKFIWDEQYF
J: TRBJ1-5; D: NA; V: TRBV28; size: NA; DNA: TGTGCCAGCAGTTTCGTCGACAGGAGGTATAGCAATCAGCCCCAGCATTTT; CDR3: CASSFVDRRYSNQPQHF
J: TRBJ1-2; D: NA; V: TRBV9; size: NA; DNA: TGTGCCAGCAGCGTAGGGCCCGAGGGAGGACTGAGAGGCTACACCTTC; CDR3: CASSVGPEGGLRGYTF
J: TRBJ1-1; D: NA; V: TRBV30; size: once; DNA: NA; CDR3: CAWGSGTGGSLAF
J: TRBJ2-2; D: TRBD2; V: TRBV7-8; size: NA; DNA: TGTGCCAGCAGCTTAGGCGGGGGTATCACCGGGGAGCTGTTTTTT; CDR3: CASSLGGGITGELFF
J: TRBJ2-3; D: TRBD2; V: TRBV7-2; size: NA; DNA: TGTGCCAGCAGCTTAGTGGGACTAGGCACAGATACGCAGTATTTT; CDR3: CASSLVGLGTDTQYF